Following are 13 T cell receptor beta chains from one sample sequenced in a study of cytomegalovirus exposure and HLA in healthy donors. Clones were sequenced by immunoSEQ multiplex PCR, and TCRdb holds only the in-frame ones, with some missing. The sample has about 240,000 clones, approximately 83% seen once. Input material: PBMCs. These receptors all stem from a woman younger than 45 in good health and CMV-seropositive.

The rearrangement links TRBV19 to TRBJ1-1; no clear D gene. CDR1 and CDR2 from the germline V gene are LNHDA and SQIVND (reference sequence). Trimming cost V 5 bases and J 3 bases, with 13 bases left between them. The length of the CDR3 is 14 residues. The CDR3 sequence is CASSASPGDTEAFF. For the CDR3, the DNA is TGTGCCAGTAGTGCTTCCCCCGGGGACACTGAAGCTTTCTTT.

V usage is TRBV27 and J usage is TRBJ2-3; 8 bases line up with TRBD1. With 8 bases clipped from V and 3 bases from J, the junction kept 13 bases outside the gene matches. The CDR3 spans 16 residues. The germline V gene encodes CDR1 MNHEY and CDR2 SMNVEV (reference sequence). CDR3 region: CASRDRHTWGTDTQYF. CDR3 in DNA: TGTGCCAGCCGGGACAGGCATACTTGGGGGACAGATACGCAGTATTTT.

The chain joins TRBV30 to TRBJ1-1; no firm D call. CDR1 and CDR2 (germline): GTSNPN, SVGIG (reference sequence). The V and J ends lost 5 bases and 6 bases respectively, with 10 bases between them. The CDR3 is 11 residues long. CDR3 in DNA: TGTGCCTGGGCTCAGAGCGCTGAAGCTTTCTTT. This gives the protein CAWAQSAEAFF.

The chain links TRBV7-2 to TRBJ1-2; 9 bases line up with TRBD1. Germline lookup yields CDR1 SGHTA and CDR2 FQGNSA. The length of the CDR3 is 14 residues. With V trimmed by 5 bases and J by 2 bases, 3 bases remained unmatched. The CDR3 region is CASSRGTGNYGYTF. The CDR3 nucleotides are TGTGCCAGCAGCCGAGGGACAGGGAACTATGGCTACACCTTC.

The chain employs TRBV4-2 and TRBJ2-3; no clear D. The CDR3 length is 15 residues. Looked up from germline, CDR1 is LGHNA and CDR2 is YNFKEQ. Trimming left V 0 bases short and J 2 bases short, with 9 bases between. The chain's CDR3 is CASSQERLNTDTQYF. CDR3 in DNA: TGTGCCAGCAGCCAAGAGCGGCTTAACACAGATACGCAGTATTTT.

The chain carries TRBV27 and TRBJ2-7; TRBD2 matches at 15 bases. After removal of 6 bases from V and 7 bases from J, the junction contained 10 bases not matched to a gene. Looked up from germline, CDR1 is MNHEY and CDR2 is SMNVEV (reference sequence). CDR3 length: 16 residues. The CDR3, as DNA: TGTGCCAGCAGCCGTGTGAGCGGGACTAGCGGGAGGGAGCAGTACTTC. The encoded protein is CASSRVSGTSGREQYF.

The chain has TRBV2 and TRBJ2-7; 8 bases map to TRBD1. Germline V gives CDR1 SNHLY, CDR2 FYNNEI. This CDR3 region has 14 residues. J was trimmed by 2 bases and V by 5 bases; bases with no gene match: 5. CDR3 DNA: TGTGCCAGCAGTCTACAGGGGGATCCCTACGAGCAGTACTTC. This translates into CASSLQGDPYEQYF. The entire variable domain, with the rest obtained from reference TRBV2 and TRBJ2-7, is as follows: EPEVTQTPSHQVTQMGQEVILRCVPISNHLYFYWYRQILGQKVEFLVSFYNNEISEKSEIFDDQFSVERPDGSNFTLKIRSTKLEDSAMYFCASSLQGDPYEQYFGPGTRLTVT.

This clone was picked up many times. The J gene is TRBJ2-2, the V gene TRBV19; 8 positions match TRBD2. Germline lookup yields CDR1 LNHDA and CDR2 SQIVND (reference sequence). This CDR3 has 15 amino acids. J was trimmed by 4 bases and V by 7 bases; bases with no gene match: 8. DNA for the CDR3: TGTGCCAGTATTCCCAGAGCGGGAGCCACCGGGGAGCTGTTTTTT. The encoded protein is CASIPRAGATGELFF.

This chain uses TRBV7-8 with TRBJ1-1; 11 nucleotides align to TRBD1. The germline V gene encodes CDR1 SGHVS and CDR2 FQNEAQ. Trimming cost V 5 bases and J 7 bases; bases outside gene matches: 9. The CDR3 consists of 15 residues. CDR3 nucleotides: TGTGCCAGCAGCCTCGCCGGGACAGGGGGTTTTGAAGCTTTCTTT. It yields the protein CASSLAGTGGFEAFF.

The rearrangement uses TRBV6-4 and TRBJ2-2, with a possible D match to TRBD1 (5 bases). CDR3 length: 14 amino acids. The V and J ends lost 3 bases and 7 bases respectively, with 12 bases between them. CDR1 is MRHNA, CDR2 SNTAGT, per germline. The CDR3 is CASSDDVGRGELFF. As DNA, the CDR3 is TGTGCCAGCAGTGATGACGTGGGGCGCGGGGAGCTGTTTTTT.

This clone came up a few times. V usage is TRBV6-4 and J usage is TRBJ2-2, with no clear D. The V and J ends lost 6 bases and 4 bases respectively, with 12 bases between them. The CDR3 is made up of 14 amino acids. Germline-derived CDR1 and CDR2 are MRHNA and SNTAGT. Written as DNA, the CDR3 is TGTGCCAGCAGAATGACTCAACTCACCGGGGAGCTGTTTTTT. This codes for CASRMTQLTGELFF.

V and J are TRBV28 and TRBJ2-1, with TRBD2 matching over 7 bases. This CDR3 is 14 amino acids long. Germline CDR1 and CDR2: MDHEN and SYDVKM. Germline trimming cut 3 bases from V and 8 bases from J; bases unmatched to any gene: 7. The CDR3 region is CASSLAGVDHEQFF. The DNA for the CDR3 is TGTGCCAGCAGTTTGGCGGGGGTAGACCATGAGCAGTTCTTC.

In its sample, this clone was seen once. The rearrangement uses TRBV5-4 and TRBJ2-5; the match to TRBD2 covers 7 bases. The V and J ends lost 3 bases and 7 bases, in that order; junction bases with no gene match: 3. This CDR3 has 12 residues. Germline V CDR1 and CDR2: SGHNT, YYREEE (reference sequence). The CDR3 nucleotides are TGTGCCAGCAGCTCCTCGGGGGGGACCCAGTACTTC. This encodes CASSSSGGTQYF.